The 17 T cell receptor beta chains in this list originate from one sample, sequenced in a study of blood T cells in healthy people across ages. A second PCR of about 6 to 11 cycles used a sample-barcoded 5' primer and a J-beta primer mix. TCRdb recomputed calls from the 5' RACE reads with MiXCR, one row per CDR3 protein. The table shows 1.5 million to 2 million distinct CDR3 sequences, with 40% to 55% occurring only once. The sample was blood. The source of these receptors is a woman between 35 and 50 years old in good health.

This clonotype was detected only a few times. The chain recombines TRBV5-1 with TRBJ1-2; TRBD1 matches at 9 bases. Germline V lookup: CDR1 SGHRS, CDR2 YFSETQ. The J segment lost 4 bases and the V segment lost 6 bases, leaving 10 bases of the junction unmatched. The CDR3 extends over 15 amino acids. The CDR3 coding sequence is TGCGCCAGCAAACCCCCGGGACAGGGACGCTATGGCTACACCTTC. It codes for CASKPPGQGRYGYTF.

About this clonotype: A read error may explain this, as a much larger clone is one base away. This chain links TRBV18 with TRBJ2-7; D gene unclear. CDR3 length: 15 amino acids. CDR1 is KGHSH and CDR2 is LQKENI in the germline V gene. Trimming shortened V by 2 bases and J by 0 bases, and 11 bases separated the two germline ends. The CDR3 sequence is CASSPSKTSSYEQYF. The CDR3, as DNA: TGTGCCAGCTCACCATCCAAAACGAGCTCCTACGAGCAGTACTTC.

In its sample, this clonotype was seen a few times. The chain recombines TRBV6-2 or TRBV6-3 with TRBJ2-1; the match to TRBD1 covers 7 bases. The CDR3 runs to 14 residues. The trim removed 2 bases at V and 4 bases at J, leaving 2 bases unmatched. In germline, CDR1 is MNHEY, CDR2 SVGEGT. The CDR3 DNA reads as TGTGCCAGCAGTTACGGGGACAGATACAATGAGCAGTTCTTC. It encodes CASSYGDRYNEQFF.

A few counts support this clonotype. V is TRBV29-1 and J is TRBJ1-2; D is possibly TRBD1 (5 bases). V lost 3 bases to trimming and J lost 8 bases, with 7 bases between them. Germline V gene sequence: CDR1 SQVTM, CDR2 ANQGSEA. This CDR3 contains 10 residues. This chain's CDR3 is CSVEDIGYTF. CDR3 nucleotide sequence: TGCAGCGTTGAGGACATCGGCTACACCTTC.

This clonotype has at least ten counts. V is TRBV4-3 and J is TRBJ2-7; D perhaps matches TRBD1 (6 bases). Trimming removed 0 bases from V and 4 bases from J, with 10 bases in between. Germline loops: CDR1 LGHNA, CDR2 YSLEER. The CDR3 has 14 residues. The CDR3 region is CASSQDQGKYEQYF. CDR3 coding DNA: TGCGCCAGCAGCCAAGATCAGGGGAAATACGAGCAGTACTTC.

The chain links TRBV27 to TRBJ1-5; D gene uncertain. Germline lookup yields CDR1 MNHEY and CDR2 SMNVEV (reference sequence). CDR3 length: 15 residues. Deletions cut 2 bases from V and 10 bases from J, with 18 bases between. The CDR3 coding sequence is TGTGCCAGCAGTTTACGTGGAGGCGGAGGTCGACCCCAGCATTTT. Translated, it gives CASSLRGGGGRPQHF.

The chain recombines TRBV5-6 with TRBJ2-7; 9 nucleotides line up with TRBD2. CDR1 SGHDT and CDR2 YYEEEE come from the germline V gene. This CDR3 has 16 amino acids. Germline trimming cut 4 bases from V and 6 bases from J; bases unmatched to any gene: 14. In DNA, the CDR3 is TGTGCCAGCAGCCGATTGCTTTCCGGGACTAGCCGCGAGCAGTACTTC. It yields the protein CASSRLLSGTSREQYF.

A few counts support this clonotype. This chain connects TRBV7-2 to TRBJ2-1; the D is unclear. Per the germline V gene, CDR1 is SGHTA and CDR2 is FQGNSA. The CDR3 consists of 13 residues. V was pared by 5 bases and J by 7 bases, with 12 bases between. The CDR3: CASSHTNRNEQFF. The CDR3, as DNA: TGTGCCAGCAGCCACACGAACAGAAATGAGCAGTTCTTC.

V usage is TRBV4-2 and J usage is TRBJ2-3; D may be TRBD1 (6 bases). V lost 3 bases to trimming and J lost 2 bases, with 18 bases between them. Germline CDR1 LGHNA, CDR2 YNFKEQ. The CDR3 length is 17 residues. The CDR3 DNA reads TGTGCCAGCAGCCACCCAAGGCGGAACAGGGACACAGATACGCAGTATTTT. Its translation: CASSHPRRNRDTDTQYF.

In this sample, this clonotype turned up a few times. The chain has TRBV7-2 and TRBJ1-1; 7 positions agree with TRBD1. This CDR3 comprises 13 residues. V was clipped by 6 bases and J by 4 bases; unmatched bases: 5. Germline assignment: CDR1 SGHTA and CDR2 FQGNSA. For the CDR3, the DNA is TGTGCCAGCAGTTTCCGGACAGGCACTGAAGCTTTCTTT. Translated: CASSFRTGTEAFF.

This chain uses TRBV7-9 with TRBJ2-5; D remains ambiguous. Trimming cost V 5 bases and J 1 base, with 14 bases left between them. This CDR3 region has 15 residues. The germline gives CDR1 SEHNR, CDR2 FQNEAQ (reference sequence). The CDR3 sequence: CASSPTLEAQETQYF. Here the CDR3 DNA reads TGTGCCAGCAGCCCGACGCTCGAGGCCCAAGAGACCCAGTACTTC.

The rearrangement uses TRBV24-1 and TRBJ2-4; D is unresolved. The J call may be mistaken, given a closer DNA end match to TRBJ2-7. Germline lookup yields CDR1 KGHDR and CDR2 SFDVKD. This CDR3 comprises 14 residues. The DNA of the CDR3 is TGTGCCACCAGTGGTCCGGGTTTTCTCTACGAGCAGTACTTC. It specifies CATSGPGFLYEQYF.

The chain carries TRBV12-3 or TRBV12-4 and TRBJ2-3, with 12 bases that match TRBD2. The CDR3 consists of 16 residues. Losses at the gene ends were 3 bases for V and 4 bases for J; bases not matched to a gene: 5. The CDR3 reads CASSFVLAGGPDTQYF. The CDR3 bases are TGTGCCAGCAGTTTCGTCCTAGCGGGGGGGCCAGATACGCAGTATTTT.

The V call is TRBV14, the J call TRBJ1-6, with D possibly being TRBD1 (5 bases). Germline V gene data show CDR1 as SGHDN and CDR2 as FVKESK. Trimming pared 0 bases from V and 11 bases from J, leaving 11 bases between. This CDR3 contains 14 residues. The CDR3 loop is CASSQDFTGPPLHF. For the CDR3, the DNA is TGTGCCAGCAGCCAAGACTTCACGGGGCCACCCCTCCACTTT. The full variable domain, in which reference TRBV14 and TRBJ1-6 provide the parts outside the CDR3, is EAGVTQFPSHSVIEKGQTVTLRCDPISGHDNLYWYRRVMGKEIKFLLHFVKESKQDESGMPNNRFLAERTGGTYSTLKVQPAELEDSGVYFCASSQDFTGPPLHFGNGTRLTVT.

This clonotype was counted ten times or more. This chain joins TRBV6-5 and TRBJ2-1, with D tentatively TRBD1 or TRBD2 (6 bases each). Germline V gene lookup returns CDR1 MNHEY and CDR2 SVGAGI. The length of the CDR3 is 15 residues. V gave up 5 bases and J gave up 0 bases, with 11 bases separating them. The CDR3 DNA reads TGTGCCAGCAGTCCCGGGGGCTTCTCCTACAATGAGCAGTTCTTC. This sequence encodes CASSPGGFSYNEQFF.

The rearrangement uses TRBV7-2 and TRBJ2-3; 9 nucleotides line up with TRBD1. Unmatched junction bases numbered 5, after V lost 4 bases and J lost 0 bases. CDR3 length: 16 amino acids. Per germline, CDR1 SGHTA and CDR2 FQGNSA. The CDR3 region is CASSSDRGFSTDTQYF. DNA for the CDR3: TGTGCCAGCAGCTCTGACAGGGGGTTTAGCACAGATACGCAGTATTTT.

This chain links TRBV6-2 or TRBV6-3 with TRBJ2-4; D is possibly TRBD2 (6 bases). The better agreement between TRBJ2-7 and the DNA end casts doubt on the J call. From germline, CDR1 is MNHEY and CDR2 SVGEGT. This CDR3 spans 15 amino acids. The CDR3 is CASSYLPGSGHEQYF. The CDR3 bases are TGTGCCAGCAGTTACCTCCCGGGTAGCGGCCACGAGCAGTACTTC.